This TCR beta chain originates from a study of cytomegalovirus exposure and HLA in healthy donors. General study results and limits: A prior analysis recorded that most TCR beta V segments were productive about 87% or about 30% of the time. Accounts indicate the classifier identified cytomegalovirus status with strong specificity and sensitivity.

From germline, CDR1 is MNHEY and CDR2 SVGAGI. This CDR3 region has 14 residues. V was pared by 5 bases and J by 1 base, with 4 bases of the junction left unmatched. Amplification used 60 Vbeta primers and 13 Jbeta primers. Libraries were prepared by immunoSEQ multiplex PCR; TCRdb keeps only in-frame clonotypes and omits some of them. The table records 85,000 to 100,000 clones, roughly 80% of them present only once. Remarks on this clone: Its antigen is undetermined.

This TCR derives from a man aged 60 to 69 in good health and CMV-seropositive. The chain uses TRBV6-5 and TRBJ1-2; 7 bases line up with TRBD1. Sequences were obtained from PBMCs. The DNA for the CDR3 is TGTGCCAGCAGTACTGGGACAGTTAACTATGGCTACACCTTC. The encoded protein is CASSTGTVNYGYTF.